A single sample gave rise to the 29 T cell receptor beta chains below, sequenced in a study of cytomegalovirus exposure and HLA in healthy donors. The study ran its PCR with 60 Vbeta and 13 Jbeta primers. The data were produced by immunoSEQ multiplex PCR, yet TCRdb's version contains in-frame clones alone and is incomplete. Here the sample spans approximately 89,000 clones, 62% being singletons. The sample comprised PBMCs. The source is a woman in her 30s in good health and CMV-seropositive.

This chain connects TRBV2 to TRBJ1-6, with D possibly being TRBD1 (6 bases). Looked up from germline, CDR1 is SNHLY and CDR2 is FYNNEI. V was pared by 7 bases and J by 7 bases, with 17 bases between. This CDR3 has 15 amino acids. Here the CDR3 DNA reads TGTGCCAGCACTGGACAGAACCGCCAAAATTCACCCCTCCACTTT. This gives the protein CASTGQNRQNSPLHF. The whole variable domain, filled in from reference TRBV2 and TRBJ1-6, reads EPEVTQTPSHQVTQMGQEVILRCVPISNHLYFYWYRQILGQKVEFLVSFYNNEISEKSEIFDDQFSVERPDGSNFTLKIRSTKLEDSAMYFCASTGQNRQNSPLHFGNGTRLTVT.

V is TRBV7-9 and J is TRBJ1-1; the match to TRBD1 covers 7 bases. This CDR3 is built from 15 residues. V lost 2 bases to trimming and J lost 4 bases; unmatched junction nucleotides: 7. The germline V gene encodes CDR1 SEHNR and CDR2 FQNEAQ (reference sequence). CDR3 nucleotide sequence: TGTGCCAGCAGCTTATCCTCGGCAGGGGGCACTGAAGCTTTCTTT. Protein sequence: CASSLSSAGGTEAFF.

This clone has a single count. The gene calls are TRBV15 and TRBJ2-7; possible D gene TRBD2, 6 bases. The germline V gene encodes CDR1 LNHNV and CDR2 YYDKDF (reference sequence). V lost 5 bases, J lost 6 bases, and 26 bases lay in between. CDR3 size: 17 residues. The CDR3 DNA is TGTGCCACCAGCTACCGGGACTCAGGCGTACGGGTGAGCGAGCAGTACTTC. Translation: CATSYRDSGVRVSEQYF.

The genes are TRBV6-1 and TRBJ2-7; 11 positions match TRBD1. Germline CDR1 is MNHNS and CDR2 is SASEGT. The V and J ends lost 2 bases and 4 bases, in that order; junction bases with no gene match: 1. The CDR3 runs to 14 residues. CDR3 bases: TGTGCCAGCAGTGAATGGGACAGGGGGTACGAGCAGTACTTC. This translates into CASSEWDRGYEQYF.

This clone was detected a few times. The V gene is TRBV6-6, the J gene TRBJ2-7; 8 bases align to TRBD1. Germline-derived CDR1 and CDR2 are MNHNY and SVGAGI (reference sequence). The CDR3 sequence is 14 residues long. The V segment lost 2 bases and the J segment 5 bases; nucleotides outside the gene matches: 5. Here the CDR3 DNA reads TGTGCCAGCAGTTACGCGGCAGGGGGCAACGAGCAGTACTTC. Encoded protein: CASSYAAGGNEQYF.

The J gene is TRBJ1-2, the V gene TRBV7-8; D uncertain. CDR3 size: 13 residues. Looked up from germline, CDR1 is SGHVS and CDR2 is FQNEAQ. The V end lost 5 bases, the J end lost 8 bases, and 15 bases lay between the germline ends. CDR3 coding DNA: TGTGCCAGCAGCCCATTGCGGTCGCGCGGCTACACCTTC. Its translation is CASSPLRSRGYTF. The full variable domain, rest sourced from reference TRBV7-8 and TRBJ1-2, is GAGVSQSPRYKVAKRGQDVALRCDPISGHVSLFWYQQALGQGPEFLTYFQNEAQLDKSGLPSDRFFAERPEGSVSTLKIQRTQQEDSAVYLCASSPLRSRGYTFGSGTRLTVV.

J is TRBJ1-6 and V is TRBV5-8; 9 bases line up with TRBD1. With 0 bases clipped from V and 5 bases from J, the junction kept 0 bases outside the gene matches. The CDR3 sequence is 15 residues long. Germline V gives CDR1 SGHTS, CDR2 YDEGEE. CDR3 in DNA: TGTGCCAGCAGCTTGGGGGACAGGGATAATTCACCCCTCCACTTT. Translated, it gives CASSLGDRDNSPLHF.

The V and J genes are TRBV5-4 and TRBJ1-1; 12 bases fit TRBD1. Trimming took 10 bases from V and 0 from J; bases not matched to a gene: 4. The CDR3 has 14 residues. Per the germline V gene, CDR1 is SGHNT and CDR2 is YYREEE (reference sequence). CDR3 DNA: TGTGCCGCCGGGGACAGGGGGCTGAACACTGAAGCTTTCTTT. It yields the protein CAAGDRGLNTEAFF.

The rearrangement links TRBV28 to TRBJ1-1; D is unclear. CDR1 and CDR2 (germline): MDHEN, SYDVKM. CDR3 length equals 12 residues. Trimming took off 4 bases at V and 3 bases at J, with 6 bases between the two ends. The DNA for the CDR3 is TGTGCCAGCAGTTCAGCGGACACTGAAGCTTTCTTT. Translating gives CASSSADTEAFF.

This clone is a singleton in its sample. The CDR3 reads CANQPGQGYGYTF. The CDR3 DNA sequence: TGTGCCAACCAACCGGGACAGGGCTATGGCTACACCTTC. The J gene is TRBJ1-2, the V gene TRBV28; 9 bases map to TRBD1. The CDR3 has 13 residues. V gave up 10 bases and J gave up 4 bases; unmatched junction bases: 7. Germline values: CDR1 MDHEN, CDR2 SYDVKM.

The chain combines TRBV28 with TRBJ2-2, with 9 bases fitting TRBD2. V lost 2 bases and J lost 6; bases outside the gene matches: 4. CDR3 length equals 15 residues. Germline CDR1 reads MDHEN; CDR2 reads SYDVKM. The CDR3 nucleotides are TGTGCCAGCAGTTTAGCGGGGGGGCTTCCCGGGGAGCTGTTTTTT. It codes for CASSLAGGLPGELFF.

V and J are TRBV6-5 and TRBJ1-3, with no clear D. The CDR3 totals 16 residues. Germline lookup yields CDR1 MNHEY and CDR2 SVGAGI. The germline V and J ends were trimmed by 0 bases and 0 bases, with 9 bases remaining between them. The CDR3 loop is CASSYSGTFSGNTIYF. In DNA, the CDR3 is TGTGCCAGCAGTTACTCGGGCACCTTCTCTGGAAACACCATATATTTT.

The chain has TRBV19 and TRBJ2-1; D unclear. The CDR3 has 13 residues. Per the germline V gene, CDR1 is LNHDA and CDR2 is SQIVND (reference sequence). The V end lost 7 bases, the J end lost 9 bases, and 16 bases lay between the germline ends. The CDR3 region has the DNA TGTGCCAGTAAGGCGGCAGTTGGTGGTGAGCAGTTCTTC. This encodes CASKAAVGGEQFF.

In regard to this clone: At one end the junction does not follow the germline gene, possibly because of a read error. The V gene is TRBV7-9, the J gene TRBJ1-4, with TRBD1 as a possible D gene (5 bases). CDR3 size: 13 residues. Germline V gives CDR1 SEHNR, CDR2 FQNEAQ (reference sequence). The CDR3: CSSSRDRDEKLFF. Written as DNA, the CDR3 is TGTTCCAGCAGCCGCGACAGAGATGAAAAACTGTTTTTT.

This clone was counted only a few times. The J gene is TRBJ1-4, the V gene TRBV7-2; D is ambiguous. There are 11 residues in the CDR3. The ends were cut back, 3 bases at V and 7 bases at J, with 3 bases in the middle. Germline V gene sequence: CDR1 SGHTA, CDR2 FQGNSA. The CDR3 sequence is CASSFSEKLFF. In nucleotides, the CDR3 is TGTGCCAGCAGCTTTAGTGAAAAACTGTTTTTT.

This clone was seen only once. V is TRBV19 and J is TRBJ1-1, with D possibly matching TRBD1 (5 bases). The CDR3 extends over 14 amino acids. V was shortened by 6 bases and J by 0 bases, with 11 bases between the two germline ends. Germline loops: CDR1 LNHDA, CDR2 SQIVND (reference sequence). CDR3 residues: CASSFDSLNTEAFF. The CDR3 region has the DNA TGTGCCAGTAGCTTTGACAGTTTGAACACTGAAGCTTTCTTT.

Concerning this clone: Other DNA sequences within the sample encode an identical CDR3. The gene calls are TRBV6-6 and TRBJ1-2; 8 bases line up with TRBD1. The V segment lost 7 bases and the J segment 5 bases; nucleotides outside the gene matches: 9. Germline values: CDR1 MNHNY, CDR2 SVGAGI (reference sequence). This CDR3 spans 14 amino acids. The CDR3 nucleotides are TGTGCCAGCACCTTGGACAGGGCTGGGTATGGCTACACCTTC. It translates to CASTLDRAGYGYTF.

The rearrangement joins TRBV5-1 to TRBJ1-3; TRBD1 might be the D (5 bases). V was trimmed by 0 bases and J by 4 bases, leaving 11 bases between them. The CDR3 contains 15 residues. Germline CDR1 reads SGHRS; CDR2 reads YFSETQ. CDR3 protein: CASSLVAGSGNTIYF. The CDR3 DNA is TGCGCCAGCAGCTTGGTGGCAGGGTCCGGAAACACCATATATTTT.

This chain joins TRBV27 and TRBJ2-1; 8 nucleotides agree with TRBD1. Per the germline V gene, CDR1 is MNHEY and CDR2 is SMNVEV (reference sequence). This CDR3 comprises 15 residues. The junction had 6 bases not matched to a gene; V was cut back by 3 bases and J by 5 bases. DNA for the CDR3: TGTGCCAGCAGTTTTTGGACAGGGAGTGACAATGAGCAGTTCTTC. Its translation is CASSFWTGSDNEQFF.

This chain connects TRBV10-2 to TRBJ2-7; D possibly corresponds to TRBD1 (6 bases). Germline V gives CDR1 WSHSY, CDR2 SAAADI. Trimming shortened V by 8 bases and J by 3 bases, and 14 bases separated the two germline ends. The CDR3 spans 13 residues. The CDR3 reads CASSTGQIYEQYF. The CDR3 region has the DNA TGCGCCAGCTCCACAGGACAGATCTACGAGCAGTACTTC.

The chain has TRBV28 and TRBJ1-1; D is possibly TRBD1 (6 bases). Germline V gene data show CDR1 as MDHEN and CDR2 as SYDVKM. The length of the CDR3 is 15 residues. The ends were cut back, 4 bases at V and 3 bases at J, with 15 bases in the middle. The CDR3 here is CASSSVGTKDTEAFF. In DNA form, the CDR3 reads TGTGCCAGCAGTTCCGTGGGGACAAAGGACACTGAAGCTTTCTTT.

The V and J genes are TRBV9 and TRBJ1-3; D is uncertain. CDR1 SGDLS and CDR2 YYNGEE come from the germline V gene. Trimming took off 0 bases at V and 2 bases at J, with 12 bases between the two ends. CDR3 length: 16 amino acids. This CDR3 reads CASSVEIAAAGNTIYF. Written as DNA, the CDR3 is TGTGCCAGCAGCGTAGAGATCGCGGCAGCTGGAAACACCATATATTTT.

This sequence joins TRBV10-3 and TRBJ1-1, with a tentative D call TRBD1 (5 bases). V shed 0 bases and J shed 5 bases, with 19 bases lying between them. Germline V gene lookup returns CDR1 ENHRY and CDR2 SYGVKD. This CDR3 is built from 17 residues. In DNA, the CDR3 is TGTGCCATCAGTGAGTCGAATCAAGGGCAGGGTAGTACTGAAGCTTTCTTT. This encodes CAISESNQGQGSTEAFF.

The chain joins TRBV5-8 to TRBJ1-1; 7 positions agree with TRBD1. The trim removed 4 bases at V and 4 bases at J, leaving 13 bases unmatched. Germline V gives CDR1 SGHTS, CDR2 YDEGEE. The CDR3 spans 16 residues. CDR3 in amino acids: CASSNRQGPPSTEAFF. In DNA form, the CDR3 reads TGTGCCAGCAGCAACCGACAGGGTCCCCCTTCCACTGAAGCTTTCTTT.

The V and J genes are TRBV28 and TRBJ1-4; 8 bases agree with TRBD1. The germline V gene has CDR1 MDHEN and CDR2 SYDVKM. V dropped 6 bases and J dropped 10; count of bases not matched to a gene: 10. This CDR3 has 14 residues. This CDR3 reads CASSPGQELGKLFF. In nucleotides, the CDR3 is TGTGCCAGCAGCCCGGGACAGGAATTGGGAAAACTGTTTTTT.

V gene TRBV7-2 combines with J gene TRBJ2-2, with no clear D. Germline V gene sequence: CDR1 SGHTA, CDR2 FQGNSA. Deletions cut 5 bases from V and 0 bases from J, with 4 bases between. The CDR3 has 13 amino acids. The CDR3 is CASSVANTGELFF. The CDR3 nucleotides are TGTGCCAGCAGCGTCGCGAACACCGGGGAGCTGTTTTTT.

The chain carries TRBV6-5 and TRBJ1-6, with TRBD1 identical over 8 bases. The CDR3 length is 14 residues. V gave up 4 bases and J gave up 7 bases; unmatched junction bases: 3. The germline V gene has CDR1 MNHEY and CDR2 SVGAGI. CDR3 in amino acids: CASSLGQVNSPLHF. CDR3 DNA sequence: TGTGCCAGCAGTTTGGGACAGGTGAATTCACCCCTCCACTTT.

V and J are TRBV7-9 and TRBJ2-5; a weak D match, TRBD1 (5 bases). The end of the DNA fits TRBJ2-7 better, so the J call may be wrong. The CDR3 covers 13 residues. Germline V gives CDR1 SEHNR, CDR2 FQNEAQ (reference sequence). CDR3: CASSLTESYEQYF. CDR3 DNA: TGTGCCAGCAGCTTGACAGAATCCTACGAGCAGTACTTC.

As for this clone: A junction boundary mismatches the germline segment, possibly from a read error. The rearrangement joins TRBV6-6 to TRBJ1-5; no clear D. Germline CDR1 MNHNY, CDR2 SVGAGI (reference sequence). The CDR3 spans 14 residues. CDR3 amino acids: CASNYLGVNQPQHF. The CDR3 nucleotides read TGTGCCAGCAATTACCTGGGAGTCAATCAGCCCCAGCATTTT.